This is a list of T cell receptor beta chains from one sample in a study of blood T cell repertoires in COVID-19. Measured with immunoSEQ multiplex PCR; TCRdb has only the in-frame clones, and not every one. The repertoire consists of under 250,000 clones, with roughly 86% occurring once and the leading ten covering about 1.7%. Sequencing input: peripheral blood. Receptor source: a woman aged 60 to 75 who had recovered from COVID-19. Each CDR3 is given with its conserved first and last residue. Each record gives: CDR3 protein, CDR3 DNA, D gene, J gene, V gene, clone size. D genes are given only for firm matches. Clone size is shown for a subset of rows, as once, few, many or a class of expanded clone.

CDR3 protein: CASSFLGASGQPQHF; CDR3 DNA: TGCGCCAGCAGCTTCCTGGGGGCAAGTGGTCAGCCCCAGCATTTT; D gene: .; J gene: TRBJ1-5; V gene: TRBV5-1; clone size: .
CDR3 protein: CASSIGGQGGTLSQETQYF; CDR3 DNA: TGTGCCAGTAGTATAGGGGGACAGGGGGGAACTTTGTCACAAGAGACCCAGTACTTC; D gene: TRBD1; J gene: TRBJ2-5; V gene: TRBV19; clone size: .
CDR3 protein: CASSSGRVRRTGLNTEAFF; CDR3 DNA: TGTGCCAGCAGTTCCGGCCGAGTCCGACGGACAGGGTTGAACACTGAAGCTTTCTTT; D gene: TRBD1; J gene: TRBJ1-1; V gene: TRBV27; clone size: few
CDR3 protein: CASSLASGGVYEQFF; CDR3 DNA: TGTGCCAGCAGCTTAGCTAGCGGGGGGGTCTATGAGCAGTTCTTC; D gene: TRBD2; J gene: TRBJ2-1; V gene: TRBV11-3; clone size: .
CDR3 protein: CASRRTGTYEQYF; CDR3 DNA: TGTGCCAGCAGGCGGACAGGGACCTACGAGCAGTACTTC; D gene: TRBD1; J gene: TRBJ2-7; V gene: TRBV28; clone size: .
CDR3 protein: CASTGQGAPNSPLHF; CDR3 DNA: TGTGCCAGCACCGGTCAGGGGGCTCCTAATTCACCCCTCCACTTT; D gene: TRBD1; J gene: TRBJ1-6; V gene: TRBV2; clone size: .
CDR3 protein: CASSLNPPGQGVYSPLHF; CDR3 DNA: TGTGCCAGCAGCCTCAACCCACCGGGACAGGGTGTTTATTCACCCCTCCACTTT; D gene: TRBD1; J gene: TRBJ1-6; V gene: TRBV7-9; clone size: .
CDR3 protein: CANHFSWRAEGNTIYF; CDR3 DNA: TGCGCCAACCACTTCTCCTGGAGGGCCGAAGGAAACACCATATATTTT; D gene: .; J gene: TRBJ1-3; V gene: TRBV23-1; clone size: once
CDR3 protein: CASRSGGIGNQPQHF; CDR3 DNA: TGTGCCAGCAGGTCAGGGGGTATTGGGAATCAGCCCCAGCATTTT; D gene: TRBD1; J gene: TRBJ1-5; V gene: TRBV27; clone size: .
CDR3 protein: CASSRTRSSGNTIYF; CDR3 DNA: TGTGCCAGCAGTAGAACGAGAAGCTCTGGAAACACCATATATTTT; D gene: .; J gene: TRBJ1-3; V gene: TRBV7-2; clone size: .
CDR3 protein: CASSLVVGAGELFF; CDR3 DNA: TGTGCCAGCAGCTTAGTGGTGGGAGCCGGGGAGCTGTTTTTT; D gene: .; J gene: TRBJ2-2; V gene: TRBV7-2; clone size: .
CDR3 protein: CASSLVFGPDYGYTF; CDR3 DNA: TGTGCCAGCAGCTTAGTCTTTGGGCCCGACTATGGCTACACCTTC; D gene: .; J gene: TRBJ1-2; V gene: TRBV11-2; clone size: .
CDR3 protein: CASSPGTGTSEQYF; CDR3 DNA: TGCGCCAGCAGCCCAGGGACAGGGACCTCCGAGCAGTACTTC; D gene: TRBD1; J gene: TRBJ2-7; V gene: TRBV5-1; clone size: .
CDR3 protein: CASSTDRGTEAFF; CDR3 DNA: TGTGCCAGCAGCACTGACAGGGGGACTGAAGCTTTCTTT; D gene: TRBD1; J gene: TRBJ1-1; V gene: TRBV7-6; clone size: .
CDR3 protein: CASSSPGQGSSLDIEAFF; CDR3 DNA: TGTGCCAGCAGCTCACCCGGACAGGGAAGCTCGCTTGACATTGAAGCTTTCTTT; D gene: TRBD1; J gene: TRBJ1-1; V gene: TRBV7-9; clone size: .
CDR3 protein: CASSSGQGLSYEQYF; CDR3 DNA: TGTGCCAGTAGTAGTGGACAGGGGCTATCCTACGAGCAGTACTTC; D gene: TRBD1; J gene: TRBJ2-7; V gene: TRBV19; clone size: few
CDR3 protein: CASSSLTGELFF; CDR3 DNA: TGTGCCAGTAGTTCACTCACCGGGGAGCTGTTTTTT; D gene: .; J gene: TRBJ2-2; V gene: TRBV19; clone size: few
CDR3 protein: CASSPGTGSQPQHF; CDR3 DNA: TGTGCCAGTAGCCCCGGGACAGGCAGTCAGCCCCAGCATTTT; D gene: TRBD1; J gene: TRBJ1-5; V gene: TRBV19; clone size: few
CDR3 protein: CASTPTGGRTEAFF; CDR3 DNA: TGTGCCAGCACGCCTACAGGGGGTAGGACTGAAGCTTTCTTT; D gene: TRBD1; J gene: TRBJ1-1; V gene: TRBV6-5; clone size: .
CDR3 protein: CASSYRTASNYGYTF; CDR3 DNA: TGTGCCAGCAGTTATAGGACAGCCTCTAACTATGGCTACACCTTC; D gene: .; J gene: TRBJ1-2; V gene: TRBV5-6; clone size: .
CDR3 protein: CASSLYEAYNSPLHF; CDR3 DNA: TGTGCCAGCAGTTTATACGAGGCCTATAATTCACCCCTCCACTTT; D gene: .; J gene: TRBJ1-6; V gene: TRBV28; clone size: .
CDR3 protein: CASSQPLPGLAGGRAKNIQYF; CDR3 DNA: TGTGCCAGCAGCCAACCCCTACCGGGACTAGCGGGGGGGCGGGCCAAAAACATTCAGTACTTC; D gene: TRBD2; J gene: TRBJ2-4; V gene: TRBV3-1/TRBV3-2; clone size: .
CDR3 protein: CASSRGNTGELFF; CDR3 DNA: TGTGCCAGCAGCCGCGGGAACACCGGGGAGCTGTTTTTT; D gene: .; J gene: TRBJ2-2; V gene: TRBV6-4; clone size: .
CDR3 protein: CATSVGGKGYTF; CDR3 DNA: TGTGCCACCAGTGTAGGGGGAAAGGGCTACACCTTC; D gene: .; J gene: TRBJ1-2; V gene: TRBV24-1; clone size: .
CDR3 protein: CASSSQGSETQYF; CDR3 DNA: TGTGCCAGTAGTAGTCAGGGTAGCGAGACCCAGTACTTC; D gene: .; J gene: TRBJ2-5; V gene: TRBV19; clone size: .
CDR3 protein: CASKHRVGELFF; CDR3 DNA: TGTGCCAGCAAACACAGGGTCGGGGAGCTGTTTTTT; D gene: .; J gene: TRBJ2-2; V gene: TRBV6-5; clone size: .
CDR3 protein: CASIQSRRGPNQPQHF; CDR3 DNA: TGTGCCAGCATTCAGTCCCGCAGGGGCCCCAATCAGCCCCAGCATTTT; D gene: .; J gene: TRBJ1-5; V gene: TRBV11-3; clone size: .
CDR3 protein: CASSPGGPANTIYF; CDR3 DNA: TGTGCCAGCTCACCAGGGGGCCCAGCAAACACCATATATTTT; D gene: .; J gene: TRBJ1-3; V gene: TRBV18; clone size: .
CDR3 protein: CASSSSTSGGDTQYF; CDR3 DNA: TGTGCCAGCAGCTCATCTACTAGCGGGGGGGATACGCAGTATTTT; D gene: TRBD2; J gene: TRBJ2-3; V gene: TRBV7-2; clone size: .
CDR3 protein: CASSPWAGGLGNQPQHF; CDR3 DNA: TGTGCCAGCTCACCATGGGCAGGGGGCCTGGGCAATCAGCCCCAGCATTTT; D gene: TRBD1; J gene: TRBJ1-5; V gene: TRBV18; clone size: .
CDR3 protein: CAIRPPGTPEGYTF; CDR3 DNA: TGTGCCATCAGACCCCCCGGGACACCCGAGGGCTACACCTTC; D gene: .; J gene: TRBJ1-2; V gene: TRBV10-3; clone size: .
CDR3 protein: CASSQVTNTYDYTF; CDR3 DNA: TGCGCCAGCAGCCAGGTTACCAATACCTATGACTACACCTTC; D gene: .; J gene: TRBJ1-2; V gene: TRBV4-1; clone size: once
CDR3 protein: CASRGEGGKLFF; CDR3 DNA: TGCGCCAGCAGAGGCGAGGGTGGAAAACTGTTTTTT; D gene: .; J gene: TRBJ1-4; V gene: TRBV4-1; clone size: .
CDR3 protein: CASSQSRDSPLHF; CDR3 DNA: TGTGCCAGCAGCCAAAGCCGAGATTCACCCCTCCACTTT; D gene: .; J gene: TRBJ1-6; V gene: TRBV4-2; clone size: .
CDR3 protein: CASSISRGKQYEQYF; CDR3 DNA: TGTGCCAGCAGCATCTCGCGGGGGAAACAGTACGAGCAGTACTTC; D gene: TRBD2; J gene: TRBJ2-7; V gene: TRBV7-2; clone size: once
CDR3 protein: CASSLGRGFETDTQYF; CDR3 DNA: TGTGCCAGCAGCCTAGGACGGGGATTTGAGACAGATACGCAGTATTTT; D gene: .; J gene: TRBJ2-3; V gene: TRBV5-4; clone size: .
CDR3 protein: CASSLAEGDTQYF; CDR3 DNA: TGTGCTAGCAGCTTAGCGGAGGGGGATACGCAGTATTTT; D gene: .; J gene: TRBJ2-3; V gene: TRBV7-7; clone size: .
CDR3 protein: CASSFGGDANTGELFF; CDR3 DNA: TGTGCCAGCAGCTTTGGGGGCGACGCGAACACCGGGGAGCTGTTTTTT; D gene: .; J gene: TRBJ2-2; V gene: TRBV11-2; clone size: .
CDR3 protein: CASQGENEKLFF; CDR3 DNA: TGTGCCAGCCAGGGGGAAAATGAAAAACTGTTTTTT; D gene: TRBD1; J gene: TRBJ1-4; V gene: TRBV10-3; clone size: .
CDR3 protein: CASRKAGVDTQYF; CDR3 DNA: TGTGCCAGCAGGAAAGCAGGCGTAGATACGCAGTATTTT; D gene: .; J gene: TRBJ2-3; V gene: TRBV7-3; clone size: .
CDR3 protein: CASSYVSEVRNSPLHF; CDR3 DNA: TGTGCCAGCAGTTACGTCTCCGAGGTTCGAAATTCACCCCTCCACTTT; D gene: .; J gene: TRBJ1-6; V gene: TRBV6-2/TRBV6-3; clone size: .
CDR3 protein: CASSKVRGPPDNEQFF; CDR3 DNA: TGTGCCAGTAGTAAGGTGCGCGGCCCTCCAGACAATGAGCAGTTCTTC; D gene: .; J gene: TRBJ2-1; V gene: TRBV19; clone size: .
CDR3 protein: CASSLDSSYNSPLHF; CDR3 DNA: TGTGCCAGCAGTTTGGACAGCTCCTATAATTCACCCCTCCACTTT; D gene: .; J gene: TRBJ1-6; V gene: TRBV6-2/TRBV6-3; clone size: .
CDR3 protein: CASKRVAGGYNEQFF; CDR3 DNA: TGTGCCAGCAAAAGGGTAGCGGGGGGTTACAATGAGCAGTTCTTC; D gene: TRBD2; J gene: TRBJ2-1; V gene: TRBV11-1; clone size: .
CDR3 protein: CSVEGQGAPETQYF; CDR3 DNA: TGCAGCGTTGAAGGTCAGGGGGCGCCGGAGACCCAGTACTTC; D gene: TRBD1; J gene: TRBJ2-5; V gene: TRBV29-1; clone size: .
CDR3 protein: CASSPQGAEGSPLHF; CDR3 DNA: TGTGCCAGCTCACCACAGGGGGCGGAAGGTTCACCCCTCCACTTT; D gene: TRBD1; J gene: TRBJ1-6; V gene: TRBV18; clone size: .
CDR3 protein: CSVEGGLGQEPQETQYF; CDR3 DNA: TGCAGCGTTGAAGGGGGACTCGGTCAAGAACCCCAAGAGACCCAGTACTTC; D gene: .; J gene: TRBJ2-5; V gene: TRBV29-1; clone size: .
CDR3 protein: CASSGQGAYEQYF; CDR3 DNA: TGTGCCAGCAGCGGACAGGGGGCCTACGAGCAGTACTTC; D gene: TRBD1; J gene: TRBJ2-7; V gene: TRBV7-8; clone size: .
CDR3 protein: CASSLMGGASSYEQYF; CDR3 DNA: TGTGCCAGCAGCCTTATGGGAGGGGCGAGCTCCTACGAGCAGTACTTC; D gene: TRBD2; J gene: TRBJ2-7; V gene: TRBV7-9; clone size: .
CDR3 protein: CASSFSLDTQYF; CDR3 DNA: TGTGCCAGCAGCTTTTCTCTAGATACGCAGTATTTT; D gene: .; J gene: TRBJ2-3; V gene: TRBV11-2; clone size: .
CDR3 protein: CASSQGWVEDQPQHF; CDR3 DNA: TGTGCCAGCAGCCAAGGTTGGGTCGAGGATCAGCCCCAGCATTTT; D gene: .; J gene: TRBJ1-5; V gene: TRBV3-1/TRBV3-2; clone size: .
CDR3 protein: CASSQVGGDGEKLFF; CDR3 DNA: TGTGCCAGCAGCCAAGTTGGGGGGGATGGTGAAAAACTGTTTTTT; D gene: .; J gene: TRBJ1-4; V gene: TRBV3-1/TRBV3-2; clone size: .
CDR3 protein: CASSQGYGTSGNTIYF; CDR3 DNA: TGTGCCAGCAGCCAAGGGTACGGGACATCTGGAAACACCATATATTTT; D gene: .; J gene: TRBJ1-3; V gene: TRBV3-1/TRBV3-2; clone size: .
CDR3 protein: CASSALGAGGVEQFF; CDR3 DNA: TGTGCCAGCAGCGCCCTGGGAGCGGGGGGGGTTGAGCAGTTCTTC; D gene: TRBD2; J gene: TRBJ2-1; V gene: TRBV5-5; clone size: .